A selection of T cell receptor beta chains follows, all from one sample in a study of blood T cells in healthy people across ages. Each CDR3 protein gets one entry after TCRdb re-called the 5' RACE reads with MiXCR. The sample consists of 750,000 to 950,000 distinct CDR3 sequences, 53% of them appearing once. Source material: blood. The source is an older man in good health. The CDR3 runs from the conserved cysteine through the conserved F or W. The order of the fields is CDR3 protein, V gene, J gene.

cdr3_aa: CATGQSTDTQYF
v_call: TRBV24-1
j_call: TRBJ2-3

cdr3_aa: CASFRDTRAGLNTGELFF
v_call: TRBV5-1
j_call: TRBJ2-2

cdr3_aa: CASSGRDRVTGANVLTF
v_call: TRBV28
j_call: TRBJ2-6

cdr3_aa: CASSATGTGDFETQYF
v_call: TRBV5-1
j_call: TRBJ2-5

cdr3_aa: CASSYSILAAGNEQYF
v_call: TRBV6-5
j_call: NA

cdr3_aa: CASSFQAGSYEQYF
v_call: TRBV7-7
j_call: TRBJ2-7

cdr3_aa: CASTNRQGGSSYEQYF
v_call: TRBV12-3/TRBV12-4
j_call: NA

cdr3_aa: CASTRGRGWGYEQYF
v_call: TRBV12-3/TRBV12-4
j_call: TRBJ2-7

cdr3_aa: CSVEISVGETQYF
v_call: TRBV29-1
j_call: TRBJ2-5

cdr3_aa: CASSTSGGSGHRYAYF
v_call: TRBV7-9
j_call: TRBJ2-3

cdr3_aa: CVITGQGVSGANVLTF
v_call: TRBV10-3
j_call: TRBJ2-6

cdr3_aa: CASSSGAEEKLFF
v_call: TRBV7-6
j_call: TRBJ1-4

cdr3_aa: CASSRLGSSYEQYF
v_call: TRBV12-3/TRBV12-4
j_call: NA

cdr3_aa: CATSQSTGTSIGNEQFF
v_call: TRBV27
j_call: TRBJ2-1

cdr3_aa: CSAGSGGEETQYF
v_call: TRBV20-1
j_call: TRBJ2-5

cdr3_aa: CASSLRPQGEEQFF
v_call: TRBV7-2
j_call: TRBJ2-1

cdr3_aa: CASSFSGTGNGYTF
v_call: TRBV27
j_call: TRBJ1-2

cdr3_aa: CASSGRRGANVPTF
v_call: TRBV7-2
j_call: TRBJ2-6

cdr3_aa: CSAPQLAGAVEQFF
v_call: TRBV20-1
j_call: TRBJ2-1

cdr3_aa: CVTSRGGTALGYGYTF
v_call: TRBV15
j_call: TRBJ1-2

cdr3_aa: CASSLDRVGNIQYF
v_call: TRBV7-2
j_call: TRBJ2-4

cdr3_aa: CSVVSGFYNEQFF
v_call: TRBV29-1
j_call: TRBJ2-1

cdr3_aa: CASSFRGTNTGELFF
v_call: TRBV12-3/TRBV12-4
j_call: TRBJ2-2

cdr3_aa: CASSRDRETEETQYF
v_call: TRBV27
j_call: TRBJ2-5

cdr3_aa: CASAASYNSPLHF
v_call: TRBV25-1
j_call: TRBJ1-6

cdr3_aa: CASAITTGNTEAFF
v_call: TRBV5-1
j_call: TRBJ1-1

cdr3_aa: CASSATREQYF
v_call: TRBV2
j_call: TRBJ2-4

cdr3_aa: CASSGSGTSGRRKYNEQYF
v_call: TRBV7-9
j_call: TRBJ2-7

cdr3_aa: CASGSPDTQYF
v_call: TRBV28
j_call: TRBJ2-3

cdr3_aa: CSAGTSAERGEQYF
v_call: TRBV29-1
j_call: TRBJ2-7

cdr3_aa: CASSLGQGGSQPQHF
v_call: TRBV27
j_call: TRBJ1-5

cdr3_aa: CASSLDGTSGSLHNEQFF
v_call: TRBV5-1
j_call: TRBJ2-1

cdr3_aa: CASSHRTSGSFYEQYF
v_call: TRBV27
j_call: TRBJ2-7

cdr3_aa: CASSSSLTGLVADTQYF
v_call: TRBV12-3/TRBV12-4
j_call: TRBJ2-3

cdr3_aa: CASSFRGMSEKLFF
v_call: TRBV12-3/TRBV12-4
j_call: TRBJ1-4

cdr3_aa: CASSQQGAVGYTF
v_call: TRBV5-5
j_call: TRBJ1-2

cdr3_aa: CASRLGPRFTDTQYF
v_call: TRBV7-2
j_call: TRBJ2-3

cdr3_aa: CASTQRDLYNEQFF
v_call: TRBV7-2
j_call: TRBJ2-1

cdr3_aa: CASSLYMREGRETQYF
v_call: TRBV5-1
j_call: TRBJ2-5

cdr3_aa: CASSWGPKRGEKLFF
v_call: TRBV5-1
j_call: TRBJ1-4

cdr3_aa: CASSLRVAGYNEQFF
v_call: TRBV5-6
j_call: TRBJ2-1

cdr3_aa: CASSFNSQYEQYF
v_call: TRBV12-3/TRBV12-4
j_call: TRBJ2-7

cdr3_aa: CASSRGAGGITSTDTQYF
v_call: TRBV5-1
j_call: TRBJ2-3

cdr3_aa: CASSSQVSPPHF
v_call: TRBV7-2
j_call: TRBJ1-6

cdr3_aa: CASSLRAGSTGELFF
v_call: TRBV5-1
j_call: TRBJ2-2

cdr3_aa: CASSDQRPGLVLHNEQFF
v_call: TRBV10-1
j_call: TRBJ2-1

cdr3_aa: CASSQDLASGSREQYF
v_call: TRBV3-1
j_call: TRBJ2-5

cdr3_aa: CASSLASRNEQFF
v_call: TRBV5-1
j_call: TRBJ2-1

cdr3_aa: CASSEMGREGEQYF
v_call: TRBV25-1
j_call: TRBJ2-7

cdr3_aa: CAISGLAGEQFF
v_call: TRBV10-3
j_call: TRBJ2-1

cdr3_aa: CSALTVPGETQYF
v_call: TRBV20-1
j_call: TRBJ2-5

cdr3_aa: CASSFGTGFGQPQHF
v_call: TRBV7-2
j_call: TRBJ1-5

cdr3_aa: CASSVSGLPYEQYF
v_call: TRBV9
j_call: TRBJ2-7

cdr3_aa: CASSLGLAGDGDTQYF
v_call: TRBV7-2
j_call: TRBJ2-3

cdr3_aa: CASSPRRNYEQYF
v_call: TRBV7-2
j_call: NA